A selection of T cell receptor beta chains follows, all from one sample in a study of T cells in Graves' hyperthyroidism and ophthalmopathy. TCRdb re-called the multiplex PCR reads with MiXCR, one entry per CDR3 protein. The repertoire consists of about 610,000 distinct CDR3 sequences, with roughly 15% occurring once and the leading ten covering roughly 4.3%. Sequenced input: blood. The receptor set was obtained from a woman aged 40 to 50 with Graves' ophthalmopathy. Both conserved end residues are part of each CDR3. D genes are given only for firm matches. A row's size may be missing; if present it is once, few, many or a size class.

>TRBV28|16|TRBJ2-7|TRBD1|many
TGTGCCAGCAGTCCTTCCGACAGGGGGGTTGGCTACGAGCAGTACTTC
CASSPSDRGVGYEQYF
>TRBV7-2|14|TRBJ2-4|TRBD2|many
TGTGCCAGCAGCCCTTCTAGCGGGAGGAACATTCAGTACTTC
CASSPSSGRNIQYF
>TRBV20-1|15|TRBJ2-7|TRBD1|-
TGCAGTGCCAATACGGGACAGAGCATCTCCTACGAGCAGTACTTC
CSANTGQSISYEQYF
>TRBV2|14|TRBJ2-7|-|many
TGTGCCAGCAGTGAGGGCTGGGGTGTACACGAGCAGTACTTC
CASSEGWGVHEQYF
>TRBV10-2|13|TRBJ2-5|-|many
TGCGCCAGCAAAGGACGGGGACTTTGGACCCAGTACTTC
CASKGRGLWTQYF
>TRBV28|15|TRBJ2-5|TRBD2|-
TGTGCCAGCATAGACGGGGGAGGGCAAGAAGAGACCCAGTACTTC
CASIDGGGQEETQYF
>TRBV5-1|13|TRBJ2-7|-|many
TGCGCCAGCAGGGAGGGGGGCTACACCGAGCAGTACTTC
CASREGGYTEQYF
>TRBV14|15|TRBJ2-2|-|-
TGTGCCAGCAGCACCGGGACTGTCAACACCGGGGAGCTGTTTTTT
CASSTGTVNTGELFF
>TRBV28|16|TRBJ1-2|TRBD1|many
TGTGCCAGCAGTAGTCCCGGGACAGGGAATGGGGATGGCTACACCTTC
CASSSPGTGNGDGYTF
>TRBV27|14|TRBJ1-2|-|many
TGTGCCAGCAGTTTAAACCCCCGGGAGGATGGCTACACCTTC
CASSLNPREDGYTF
>TRBV30|14|TRBJ2-2|-|few
TGTGCCTGGGGGACGGGGCTGCACACCGGGGAGCTGTTTTTT
CAWGTGLHTGELFF
>TRBV30|18|TRBJ2-4|-|-
TGTGCCTGGAGTGTACTCCCCAACGAGGGCCTAGCCAAAAACATTCAGTACTTC
CAWSVLPNEGLAKNIQYF
>TRBV6-2/TRBV6-3|15|TRBJ2-5|-|many
TGTGCCAGCAGCCTGGGGGGACAGAGACAAGAGACCCAGTACTTC
CASSLGGQRQETQYF
>TRBV18|15|TRBJ2-4|-|many
TGTGCCAGCTCACCTGCGGGTACGGCCAAAAACATTCAGTACTTC
CASSPAGTAKNIQYF
>TRBV6-5|15|TRBJ2-4|-|-
TGTGCCAGCAGTTACCCGACAGGAACCAAAAACATTCAGTACTTC
CASSYPTGTKNIQYF
>TRBV14|14|TRBJ2-7|TRBD1|-
TGTGCCAGCAGCCGCGGACAGGGGTTGAGCGAGCAGTACTTC
CASSRGQGLSEQYF
>TRBV2|16|TRBJ2-7|TRBD2|many
TGTGCCAGCAGTCCTCCGGGCCTAGCGGGAGGTCACGAGCAGTACTTC
CASSPPGLAGGHEQYF
>TRBV20-1|13|TRBJ1-1|-|many
TGCAGTGCTCCTAATGGGGGAAGGACTGAAGCTTTCTTT
CSAPNGGRTEAFF
>TRBV24-1|14|TRBJ2-7|-|many
TGTGCCACCAGCGGAAGGGAGCCCTTTAGCGAGCAGTACTTC
CATSGREPFSEQYF
>TRBV27|14|TRBJ1-2|-|many
TGTGCCAGCAGTCCGTACTCCGTAGGGGATGGCTACACCTTC
CASSPYSVGDGYTF
>TRBV28|15|TRBJ1-1|TRBD1|many
TGTGCCAGCAGTCCGAGCACAGGGGTCCTCCCTGAAGCTTTCTTT
CASSPSTGVLPEAFF
>TRBV7-9|19|TRBJ2-5|TRBD2|many
TGTGCCAGCAGCTTAAAGGGAGTCCGACTAGCGGGAGGCGAAGAGACCCAGTACTTC
CASSLKGVRLAGGEETQYF
>TRBV12-3/TRBV12-4|14|TRBJ1-1|-|many
TGTGCCAGCAGTTTCGGAGGGGTGAACACTGAAGCTTTCTTT
CASSFGGVNTEAFF
>TRBV20-1|14|TRBJ2-2|TRBD2|many
TGCAGTGCTAGAGGGACTAGCAATACCGGGGAGCTGTTTTTT
CSARGTSNTGELFF
>TRBV6-5|13|TRBJ2-7|-|many
TGTGCCAGCAGTTACTCGGACGGGGCCGAGCAGTACTTC
CASSYSDGAEQYF
>TRBV5-1|12|TRBJ1-5|-|-
TGCACCAGCAGCTTGGACGGTCAGCCCCAGCATTTT
CTSSLDGQPQHF
>TRBV11-2|13|TRBJ2-7|TRBD2|many
TGTGCCAGCAGCAGGACTAGCGGATACGAGCAGTACTTC
CASSRTSGYEQYF
>TRBV20-1|12|TRBJ2-7|TRBD1|many
TGCAGTGCTGCAGGGGGCCTCTACGAGCAGTACTTC
CSAAGGLYEQYF
>TRBV20-1|15|TRBJ2-5|TRBD2|many
TGCAGTGCCACTTTTCCGGGACTAGCGGTGGAGACCCAGTACTTC
CSATFPGLAVETQYF
>TRBV7-3|14|TRBJ2-5|-|many
TGTGCCAGCAGCTTAACCCCAGGGTTCGAGACCCAGTACTTC
CASSLTPGFETQYF
>TRBV7-8|15|TRBJ2-5|-|many
TGTGCCAGCAGCTTAGTTTTGTGGGATCTGGAGACCCAGTACTTC
CASSLVLWDLETQYF
>TRBV2|15|TRBJ1-1|-|many
TGTGCCAGCAGATACTCCGGGGGGGCGAACACTGAAGCTTTCTTT
CASRYSGGANTEAFF
>TRBV20-1|11|TRBJ2-7|-|many
TGCAGTGCTAGAGATATCTACGAGCAGTACTTC
CSARDIYEQYF
>TRBV12-3/TRBV12-4|12|TRBJ2-7|-|many
TGTGCCAGCAGTTTAAGCTCCCCCGAGCAGTACTTC
CASSLSSPEQYF
>TRBV6-5|15|TRBJ2-7|TRBD2|many
TGTGCCAGCAGTTACGTACTAGCGGGCTTATACGAGCAGTACTTC
CASSYVLAGLYEQYF
>TRBV29-1|10|TRBJ1-2|-|many
TGCAGCGTTGAAGAAGGGGGCTACACCTTC
CSVEEGGYTF
>TRBV27|17|TRBJ1-5|TRBD1|few
TGTGCCAGCAGTGAGGACAGGGGCCCCCCTAGCAATCAGCCCCAGCATTTT
CASSEDRGPPSNQPQHF
>TRBV12-3/TRBV12-4|17|TRBJ2-5|TRBD2|many
TGTGCCAGCAGCCTATCGACTAGCGGGAGGGCCGAAGAGACCCAGTACTTC
CASSLSTSGRAEETQYF
>TRBV29-1|13|TRBJ1-1|-|-
TGCAGCGTTCTATCTATTATGAACACTGAAGCTTTCTTT
CSVLSIMNTEAFF
>TRBV30|15|TRBJ2-7|-|-
TGTGCCTGGAGTGTAGGCTGGGACCAGCCCTACGAGCAGTACTTC
CAWSVGWDQPYEQYF
>TRBV6-5|14|TRBJ2-7|TRBD2|many
TGTGCCAGAAGAACGGGGGGGCAGGCCAACGAGCAGTACTTC
CARRTGGQANEQYF
>TRBV7-9|15|TRBJ2-7|-|many
TGTGCCAGCAGCCACCCCCGGGAATTGGCTGGGGAGCAGTACTTC
CASSHPRELAGEQYF
>TRBV2|15|TRBJ2-1|-|many
TGTGCCAGCAGTTCTGGGGCTAGTTGGGACAATGAGCAGTTCTTC
CASSSGASWDNEQFF
>TRBV7-2|17|TRBJ1-6|TRBD1|many
TGTGCCAGCAGCTTGCCCCCGGGACAGGGGATACATTCACCCCTCCACTTT
CASSLPPGQGIHSPLHF
>TRBV27|14|TRBJ2-7|-|few
TGTGCCAGCAGTTCGGAGGCGGACTCCTACGAGCAGTACTTC
CASSSEADSYEQYF
>TRBV11-1|17|TRBJ2-2|TRBD2|few
TGTGCCAGCAGCCCGCCGGGAGGCTATACGAACACCGGGGAGCTGTTTTTT
CASSPPGGYTNTGELFF
>TRBV3-1|16|TRBJ2-5|TRBD1|-
TGTGCCAGCAGCCAAGATCCCGGAGACAGGGTAGAGACCCAGTACTTC
CASSQDPGDRVETQYF
>TRBV12-3/TRBV12-4|16|TRBJ2-7|-|-
TGTGCCAGCAGTCCATATTTCCTTCGGAGCTCCTACGAGCAGTACTTC
CASSPYFLRSSYEQYF
>TRBV7-3|17|TRBJ2-5|TRBD2|few
TGTGCCAGCAGCTTAATGGGTCCCGGGACTAGCGGGGAGACCCAGTACTTC
CASSLMGPGTSGETQYF
>TRBV6-5|15|TRBJ1-3|-|many
TGTGCCAGCAGTTACTCCACTGCTCTCGGAAACACCATATATTTT
CASSYSTALGNTIYF
>TRBV7-2|15|TRBJ2-2|TRBD1|many
TGTGCCAGCAGCCTCGGACAGGGGTACACCGGGGAGCTGTTTTTT
CASSLGQGYTGELFF
>TRBV12-3/TRBV12-4|14|TRBJ2-7|-|few
TGTGCCAGCAGCACCACCCGGGGGCGGTACGAGCAGTACTTC
CASSTTRGRYEQYF
>TRBV7-3|14|TRBJ1-1|-|many
TGTGCCAGCAGCAATGGGGGGACGAACACTGAAGCTTTCTTT
CASSNGGTNTEAFF